A selection of T cell receptor beta chains follows, all from one sample in a study of T cell repertoires in cytomegalovirus infection. Each CDR3 protein is one row after TCRdb ran MiXCR on the reads. The table includes about 140,000 distinct CDR3 sequences, more than 25% detected once. For these TCRs, the target antigens are not known. The material sequenced was CD8+ T cells from cultured PBMCs, taken from culture after CMV antigen stimulation. These TCRs come from a human donor in good health (CMV status not recorded). Some clones in this sample may be carry-over from other donors' samples. Both conserved end residues are part of each CDR3.

V gene	J gene	CDR3 protein
TRBV7-9	TRBJ2-1	CASSLTGTGGRDEQFF
TRBV5-1	TRBJ1-4	CASSSLPATNEKLFF
TRBV28	TRBJ2-3	CASSPQGPSTDTQYF
TRBV28	TRBJ2-1	CASYAWDNNEQFF
TRBV7-2	TRBJ2-3	CASRADLGGDTQYF
TRBV7-3	TRBJ1-2	CASSLTGEGYTF
TRBV12-3/TRBV12-4	TRBJ2-1	CASTYGYNEQFF
TRBV6-1	TRBJ2-1	CASSGLAGTKDEQFF
TRBV19	TRBJ2-2	CASSIVTGGELFF
TRBV9	TRBJ2-3	CASSEGPEGDTQYF
TRBV2	TRBJ1-2	CASSVETRDTDNYGYTF
TRBV6-5	TRBJ1-5	CASSPRWGGREGQPQHF
TRBV5-5	TRBJ2-1	CASSLWASGSSYNEQFF
TRBV6-2/TRBV6-3	TRBJ2-1	CASSYAAYDEQFF
TRBV12-3/TRBV12-4	TRBJ2-5	CASSLLRGEETQYF
TRBV5-4	TRBJ2-3	CASSLAGGQVDTQYF
TRBV4-1	TRBJ1-6	CASSRGRGNSPLHF
TRBV28	TRBJ1-2	CASSLDSGSWGGYTF
TRBV7-8	TRBJ2-3	CASSLALGTSGWDTQYF
TRBV3-1	TRBJ2-3	CASSPRVAGATDTQYF
TRBV2	TRBJ1-1	CASSESFDRANEAFF
TRBV6-1	TRBJ1-1	CASSDRMELQENTEAFF
TRBV12-3/TRBV12-4	TRBJ2-3	CASSGLAEDTQYF
TRBV7-2	TRBJ2-2	CASRVPRTGELFF
TRBV11-2	TRBJ2-1	CASSLGAGLATYNEQFF
TRBV7-6	TRBJ2-5	CASSLGTKDRETQYF
TRBV2	TRBJ2-4	CASSEGGLLLDIQYF
TRBV19	TRBJ2-7	CASSGWAYEQYF
TRBV7-8	TRBJ2-3	CASSLALGGVPTDTQYF
TRBV19	TRBJ1-1	CASSGWGAHEAFF
TRBV7-9	TRBJ2-3	CASSPQGQGRADTQYF
TRBV27	TRBJ1-3	CASSLGVGLGTIYF
TRBV6-1	TRBJ2-3	CASTPMGQGSDTQYF
TRBV11-2	TRBJ2-3	CASSLGVNWRGGTDTQYF
TRBV5-6	TRBJ2-5	CASSPPPLTERTQYF
TRBV24-1	TRBJ2-4	CATSAQGSIQYF
TRBV4-1	TRBJ1-2	CASSQDEGHGYGYTF
TRBV24-1	TRBJ1-5	CATRTGTRPQHF
TRBV7-6	TRBJ2-1	CASSQKADGGTNNEQFF
TRBV6-6	TRBJ2-5	CASSYTEGVGETQYF
TRBV6-5	TRBJ1-3	CASSPDRGTGNTIYF
TRBV27	TRBJ1-5	CASSLSGGWGVVNQPQHF
TRBV7-8	TRBJ2-1	CASSSWTSSYNEQFF
TRBV27	TRBJ2-7	CASSLSQGREQYF
TRBV7-3	TRBJ1-1	CASRFPTGGESYEAFF
TRBV12-3/TRBV12-4	TRBJ2-1	CASSPFGDSYNEQFF